The 14 T cell receptor beta chains below come from one sample, sequenced in a study of human T cells and chemical hapten exposure. From whole blood left unfractionated, total RNA was extracted. TCRdb called the 5' RACE reads again in MiXCR, with one record for every CDR3 protein. Here the sample spans roughly 110,000 distinct CDR3 sequences, 15% to 20% being singletons. The receptors originated from a human donor in good health.

Only a few counts were recorded for this clonotype. The rearrangement joins TRBV7-6 to TRBJ1-6, with 8 bases identical to TRBD1. The V gene's germline CDR1 is SGHVS and CDR2 FNYEAQ. The CDR3 length is 18 residues. Trimming removed 5 bases from V and 0 bases from J; junction bases left unmatched: 9. This chain's CDR3 is CASSQRQGSSSYNSPLHF. The CDR3 DNA reads TGTGCCAGCAGCCAACGACAGGGGAGTAGCTCCTATAATTCACCCCTCCACTTT. Using reference TRBV7-6 and TRBJ1-6 for the parts outside the CDR3, the full variable domain is GAGVSQSPRYKVTKRGQDVALRCDPISGHVSLYWYRQALGQGPEFLTYFNYEAQQDKSGLPNDRFSAERPEGSISTLTIQRTEQRDSAMYRCASSQRQGSSSYNSPLHFGNGTRLTVT.

This clonotype was found many times. The chain combines TRBV27 with TRBJ2-3, with a weak D call TRBD2 (5 bases). V dropped 5 bases and J dropped 2 bases, with 17 bases sitting between them. The CDR3 extends over 16 amino acids. Germline V gene lookup returns CDR1 MNHEY and CDR2 SMNVEV (reference sequence). Here the CDR3 reads CASSPLGRSVTDTQYF. For the CDR3, the DNA is TGTGCCAGCAGTCCCCTAGGCCGTAGCGTCACAGATACGCAGTATTTT.

This chain uses TRBV30 with TRBJ2-5, with no clear D. Germline assignment: CDR1 GTSNPN and CDR2 SVGIG (reference sequence). The CDR3 has 11 residues. The V end was cut by 3 bases, the J end by 7 bases, with 9 bases between. The CDR3 DNA follows: TGTGCCTGGAGCGTTGCTTGGACCCAGTACTTC. Amino acid sequence: CAWSVAWTQYF.

This clonotype was seen many times. This chain links TRBV9 with TRBJ1-5; D gene unclear. This CDR3 is built from 13 residues. Germline CDR1 reads SGDLS; CDR2 reads YYNGEE. Trimming left V 5 bases short and J 4 bases short, with 10 bases between. The CDR3 bases are TGTGCCAGCAGTGACGACGGTAATCAGCCCCAGCATTTT. It encodes CASSDDGNQPQHF.

The chain carries TRBV3-1 and TRBJ2-7; D could derive from TRBD1 or TRBD2 (6 bases each). The germline gives CDR1 LGHDT, CDR2 YNNKEL (reference sequence). Trimming left V 4 bases short and J 6 bases short, with 19 bases between. The CDR3 sequence is 15 residues long. CDR3 DNA: TGTGCCAGCAGCCTCCAAGGGGGGCCGTGGGGCGAGCAGTACTTC. It is translated as CASSLQGGPWGEQYF.

V gene TRBV7-2 combines with J gene TRBJ2-5; D gene uncertain. The V gene's germline CDR1 is SGHTA and CDR2 FQGNSA. Trimming cost V 7 bases and J 5 bases, with 23 bases left between them. There are 16 residues in the CDR3. DNA for the CDR3: TGTGCCAGCACCCCCAAAGTCGCGTGGATGATGGAGACCCAGTACTTC. Translation gives CASTPKVAWMMETQYF.

The chain employs TRBV5-6 and TRBJ1-6, with D hard to call. The germline V and J ends were trimmed by 4 bases and 7 bases, with 6 bases remaining between them. Per germline, CDR1 SGHDT and CDR2 YYEEEE. The CDR3 runs to 12 residues. The CDR3 region has the DNA TGTGCCAGCAGCCAAATAAATTCACCCCTCCACTTT. This codes for CASSQINSPLHF. The full variable domain, completed using reference TRBV5-6 and TRBJ1-6, is DAGVTQSPTHLIKTRGQQVTLRCSPKSGHDTVSWYQQALGQGPQFIFQYYEEEERQRGNFPDRFSGHQFPNYSSELNVNALLLGDSALYLCASSQINSPLHFGNGTRLTVT.

The chain combines TRBV7-2 with TRBJ2-1, with D possibly TRBD2 on 5 matching bases. V was trimmed by 2 bases and J by 4 bases, leaving 27 bases between them. CDR1 and CDR2 from the germline V gene are SGHTA and FQGNSA. The length of the CDR3 is 20 residues. The CDR3 sequence is CASSLSGEVSRNSRYNEQFF. The CDR3 nucleotides are TGTGCCAGCAGCTTATCCGGGGAAGTTAGCAGGAATTCACGATACAATGAGCAGTTCTTC.

This chain uses TRBV12-3 or TRBV12-4 with TRBJ2-3; 12 bases are a match to TRBD2. The CDR3 runs 16 residues. J gave up 5 bases and V 5 bases, and 8 bases lay outside the gene matches. The CDR3 coding sequence is TGTGCCAGCAGTCTCAGACTAGCGGGAGCCCAAGATACGCAGTATTTT. Amino acid sequence: CASSLRLAGAQDTQYF.

This clonotype was found a few times. This chain joins TRBV29-1 and TRBJ1-1; TRBD1 might be the D (5 bases). V shed 5 bases and J shed 0 bases, with 10 bases lying between them. There are 13 residues in the CDR3. The germline CDR1 and CDR2 sequences are SQVTM and ANQGSEA. CDR3 bases: TGCAGCGTTTCCCCAGGGCTGAACACTGAAGCTTTCTTT. It encodes CSVSPGLNTEAFF.

V usage is TRBV5-6 and J usage is TRBJ2-1, with 10 bases that match TRBD2. Trimming at V came to 4 bases and at J to 7 bases, leaving 5 bases not matched to a gene. The CDR3 is made up of 14 amino acids. Looked up from germline, CDR1 is SGHDT and CDR2 is YYEEEE. The CDR3 region has the DNA TGTGCCAGCAGCGGGCTAGCGGGGGAGAATGAGCAGTTCTTC. Translated, it gives CASSGLAGENEQFF.

The table lists this clonotype with a few counts. The chain uses TRBV24-1 and TRBJ1-1; 10 nucleotides align to TRBD1. With 7 bases clipped from V and 7 bases from J, the junction kept 5 bases outside the gene matches. The germline V gene encodes CDR1 KGHDR and CDR2 SFDVKD. This CDR3 spans 13 amino acids. The CDR3 spells CATRGTGADEAFF. CDR3 nucleotide sequence: TGTGCCACCAGAGGGACAGGGGCGGATGAAGCTTTCTTT.

About this clonotype: The junction differs from germline at one of its ends, possibly a read error. J is TRBJ1-1 and V is TRBV7-3; D is possibly TRBD1 (6 bases). CDR1 SGHTA and CDR2 FQGTGA come from the germline V gene. The CDR3 has 10 amino acids. CDR3 amino acids: CVSSSPDSHF. CDR3 nucleotide sequence: TGTGTCAGCAGCTCCCCGGACAGCCACTTT.

This chain joins TRBV28 and TRBJ2-7; D remains ambiguous. Trimming removed 10 bases from V and 6 bases from J, with 16 bases in between. Germline loops: CDR1 MDHEN, CDR2 SYDVKM. The length of the CDR3 is 12 residues. For the CDR3, the DNA is TGTGCCACCTTGAAAGGCCCCTTCGAGCAGTACTTC. Translation gives CATLKGPFEQYF.